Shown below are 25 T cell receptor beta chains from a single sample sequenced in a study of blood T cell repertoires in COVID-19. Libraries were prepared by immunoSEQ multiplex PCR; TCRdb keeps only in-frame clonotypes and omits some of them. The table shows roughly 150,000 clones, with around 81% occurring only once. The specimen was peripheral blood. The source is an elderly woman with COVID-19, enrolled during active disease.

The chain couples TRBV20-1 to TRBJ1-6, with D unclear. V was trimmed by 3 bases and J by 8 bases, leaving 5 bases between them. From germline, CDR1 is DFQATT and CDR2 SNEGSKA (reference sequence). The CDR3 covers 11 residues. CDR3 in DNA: TGCAGTGCTAGCCGAGATTCACCCCTCCACTTT. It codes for CSASRDSPLHF.

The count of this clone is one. The CDR3 DNA reads as TGTGCCAGCAGCTTAGGTCGCAGGTCGGCTTCACCCCTCCACTTT. Its protein is CASSLGRRSASPLHF. The rearrangement joins TRBV7-2 to TRBJ1-6; unclear D gene. The germline gives CDR1 SGHTA, CDR2 FQGNSA. V lost 1 base, J lost 9 bases, and 13 bases lay in between. The CDR3 length is 15 residues.

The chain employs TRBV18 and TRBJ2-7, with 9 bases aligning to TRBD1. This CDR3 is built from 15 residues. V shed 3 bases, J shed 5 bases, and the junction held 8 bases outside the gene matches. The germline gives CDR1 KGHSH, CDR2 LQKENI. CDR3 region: CASSPETGGVHEQYF. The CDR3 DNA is TGTGCCAGCTCACCGGAAACAGGGGGCGTCCACGAGCAGTACTTC.

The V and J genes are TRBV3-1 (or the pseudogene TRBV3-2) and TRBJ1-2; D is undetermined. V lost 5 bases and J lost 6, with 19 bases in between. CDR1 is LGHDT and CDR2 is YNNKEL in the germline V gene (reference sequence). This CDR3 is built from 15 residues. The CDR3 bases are TGTGCCAGCAGCTCCCCCTCGGACCGGGGAGATGGCTACACCTTC. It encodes CASSSPSDRGDGYTF.

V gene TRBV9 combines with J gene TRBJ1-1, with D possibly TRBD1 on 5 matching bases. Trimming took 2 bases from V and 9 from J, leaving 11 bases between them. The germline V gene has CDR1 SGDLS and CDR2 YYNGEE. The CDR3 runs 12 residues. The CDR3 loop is CASSVGGEKAFF. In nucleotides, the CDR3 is TGTGCCAGCAGCGTGGGAGGGGAGAAAGCTTTCTTT.

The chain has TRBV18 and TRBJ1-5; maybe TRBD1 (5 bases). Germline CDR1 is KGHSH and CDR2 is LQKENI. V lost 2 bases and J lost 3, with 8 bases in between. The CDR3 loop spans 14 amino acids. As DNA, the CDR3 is TGTGCCAGCTCACCAAGACAGTTCAATCAGCCCCAGCATTTT. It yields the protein CASSPRQFNQPQHF.

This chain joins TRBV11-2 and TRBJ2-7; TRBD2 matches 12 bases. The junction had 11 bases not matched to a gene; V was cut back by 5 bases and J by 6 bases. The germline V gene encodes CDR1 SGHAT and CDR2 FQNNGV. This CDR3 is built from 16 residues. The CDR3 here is CASSPWTSGTYGEQYF. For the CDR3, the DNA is TGTGCCAGCAGCCCCTGGACTAGCGGGACCTACGGCGAGCAGTACTTC. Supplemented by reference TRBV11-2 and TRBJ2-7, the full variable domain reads EAGVAQSPRYKIIEKRQSVAFWCNPISGHATLYWYQQILGQGPKLLIQFQNNGVVDDSQLPKDRFSAERLKGVDSTLKIQPAKLEDSAVYLCASSPWTSGTYGEQYFGPGTRLTVT.

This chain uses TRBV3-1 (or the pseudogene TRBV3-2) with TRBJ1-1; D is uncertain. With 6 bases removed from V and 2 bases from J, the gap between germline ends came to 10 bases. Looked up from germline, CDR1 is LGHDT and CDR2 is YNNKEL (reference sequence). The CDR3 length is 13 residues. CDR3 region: CASSPGVNTEAFF. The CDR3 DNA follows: TGTGCCAGCAGTCCCGGGGTAAACACTGAAGCTTTCTTT.

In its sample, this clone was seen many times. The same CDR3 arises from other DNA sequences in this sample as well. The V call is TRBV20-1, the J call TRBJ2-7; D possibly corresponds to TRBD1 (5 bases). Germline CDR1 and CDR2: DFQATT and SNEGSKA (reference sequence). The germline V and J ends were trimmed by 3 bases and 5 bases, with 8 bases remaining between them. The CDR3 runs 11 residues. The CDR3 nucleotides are TGCAGTGCTAGGCAGGGTAACGAGCAGTACTTC. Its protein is CSARQGNEQYF.

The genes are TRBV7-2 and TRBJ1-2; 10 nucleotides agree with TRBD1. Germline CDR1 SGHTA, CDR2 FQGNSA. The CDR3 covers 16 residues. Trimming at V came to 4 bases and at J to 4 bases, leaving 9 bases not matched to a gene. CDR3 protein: CASSSSQTGGVYGYTF. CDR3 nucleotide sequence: TGTGCCAGCAGCTCAAGCCAGACAGGGGGCGTCTATGGCTACACCTTC.

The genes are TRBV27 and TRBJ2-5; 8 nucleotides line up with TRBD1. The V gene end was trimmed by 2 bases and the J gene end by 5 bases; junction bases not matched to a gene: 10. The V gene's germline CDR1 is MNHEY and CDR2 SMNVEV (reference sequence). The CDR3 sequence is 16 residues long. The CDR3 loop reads CASSLRSQGAKETQYF. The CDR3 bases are TGTGCCAGCAGTTTACGGAGCCAGGGGGCTAAGGAGACCCAGTACTTC.

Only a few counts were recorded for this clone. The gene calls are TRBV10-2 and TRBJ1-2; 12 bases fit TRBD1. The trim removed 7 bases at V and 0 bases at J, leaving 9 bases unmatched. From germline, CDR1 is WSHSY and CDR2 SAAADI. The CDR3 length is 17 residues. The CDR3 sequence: CASTRVGQGATNYGYTF. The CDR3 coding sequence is TGCGCCAGCACCCGAGTGGGACAGGGGGCGACTAACTATGGCTACACCTTC.

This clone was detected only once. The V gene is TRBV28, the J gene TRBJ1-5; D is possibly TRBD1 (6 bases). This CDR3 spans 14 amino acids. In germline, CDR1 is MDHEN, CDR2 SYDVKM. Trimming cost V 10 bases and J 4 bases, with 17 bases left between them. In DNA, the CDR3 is TGTGCCACCAACCCAGGACAGATTAATCAGCCCCAGCATTTT. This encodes CATNPGQINQPQHF.

In DNA, the CDR3 is TGTGCCAGCAGCGGGGGGGCGAGAACCGGGGAGCTGTTTTTT. It translates to CASSGGARTGELFF. The chain employs TRBV7-6 and TRBJ2-2, with D tentatively TRBD2 (7 bases). Deletions cut 5 bases from V and 5 bases from J, with 12 bases between. The germline V gene has CDR1 SGHVS and CDR2 FNYEAQ. CDR3 size: 14 residues.

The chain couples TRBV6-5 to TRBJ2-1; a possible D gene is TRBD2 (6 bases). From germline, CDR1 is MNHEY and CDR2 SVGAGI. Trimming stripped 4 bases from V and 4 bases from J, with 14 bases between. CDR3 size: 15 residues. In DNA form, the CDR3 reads TGTGCCAGCAGTTCGGTCGCGGGGTTTTACAATGAGCAGTTCTTC. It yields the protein CASSSVAGFYNEQFF.

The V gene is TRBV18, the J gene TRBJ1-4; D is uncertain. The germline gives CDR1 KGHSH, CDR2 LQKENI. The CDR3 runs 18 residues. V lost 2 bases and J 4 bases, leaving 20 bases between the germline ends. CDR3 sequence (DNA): TGTGCCAGCTCACCAGATAGAAGACGGAGCGGGGTTAATGAAAAACTGTTTTTT. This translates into CASSPDRRRSGVNEKLFF.

In nucleotides, the CDR3 is TGTGCCAGCAGCGTAGCCCCAGGTGGGGGGGCTGGAAACACCATATATTTT. Its protein is CASSVAPGGGAGNTIYF. The chain is built from TRBV9 and TRBJ1-3; possibly TRBD1 for D (5 bases). The CDR3 is made up of 17 amino acids. V lost 0 bases and J 2 bases, leaving 15 bases between the germline ends. CDR1 SGDLS and CDR2 YYNGEE come from the germline V gene.

This CDR3 is CASRPGSGGYTF. The CDR3 DNA reads TGTGCCAGCCGCCCAGGGTCTGGTGGCTACACCTTC. The chain has TRBV6-5 and TRBJ1-2; D might be TRBD1 (5 bases). The CDR3 consists of 12 residues. The germline CDR1 and CDR2 sequences are MNHEY and SVGAGI. V was cut by 8 bases and J by 7 bases, with 14 bases left in between.

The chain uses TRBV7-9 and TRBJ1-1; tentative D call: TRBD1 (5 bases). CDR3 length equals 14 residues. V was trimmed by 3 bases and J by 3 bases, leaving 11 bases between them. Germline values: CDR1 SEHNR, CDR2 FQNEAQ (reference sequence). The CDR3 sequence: CASSFDGAYTEAFF. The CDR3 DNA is TGTGCCAGCAGCTTTGATGGGGCCTACACTGAAGCTTTCTTT.

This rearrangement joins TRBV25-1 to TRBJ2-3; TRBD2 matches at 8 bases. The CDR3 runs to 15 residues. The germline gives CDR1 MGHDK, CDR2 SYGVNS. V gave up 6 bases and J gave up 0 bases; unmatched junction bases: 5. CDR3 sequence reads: CASRGTSGSTDTQYF. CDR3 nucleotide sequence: TGTGCCAGCAGGGGAACTAGCGGAAGCACAGATACGCAGTATTTT.

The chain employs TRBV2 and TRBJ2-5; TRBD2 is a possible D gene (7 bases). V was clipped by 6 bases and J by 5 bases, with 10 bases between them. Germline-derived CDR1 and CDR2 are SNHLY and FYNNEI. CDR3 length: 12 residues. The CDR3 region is CASRGGGETQYF. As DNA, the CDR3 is TGTGCCAGCAGGGGAGGGGGGGAGACCCAGTACTTC.

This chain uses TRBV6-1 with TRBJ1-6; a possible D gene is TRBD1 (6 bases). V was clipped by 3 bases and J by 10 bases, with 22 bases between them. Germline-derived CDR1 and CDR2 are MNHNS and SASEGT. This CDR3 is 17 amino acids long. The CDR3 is CASSEWGQQAAGSPLHF. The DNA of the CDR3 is TGTGCCAGCAGTGAGTGGGGACAACAGGCCGCCGGGTCACCCCTCCACTTT.

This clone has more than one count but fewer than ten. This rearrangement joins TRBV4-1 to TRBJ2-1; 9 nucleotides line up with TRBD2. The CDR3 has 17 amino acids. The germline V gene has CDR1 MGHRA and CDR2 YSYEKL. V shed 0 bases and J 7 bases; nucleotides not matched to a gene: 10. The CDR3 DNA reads TGCGCCAGCAGCCAAGAGGGGGGTAGCGGGGGCAAGAATGAGCAGTTCTTC. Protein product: CASSQEGGSGGKNEQFF.

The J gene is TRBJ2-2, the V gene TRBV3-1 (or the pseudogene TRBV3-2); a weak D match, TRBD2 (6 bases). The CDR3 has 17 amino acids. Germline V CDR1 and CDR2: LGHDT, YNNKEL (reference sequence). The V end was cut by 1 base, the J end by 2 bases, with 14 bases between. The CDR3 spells CASSQGGASANTGELFF. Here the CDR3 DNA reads TGTGCCAGCAGCCAAGGCGGCGCTAGCGCCAACACCGGGGAGCTGTTTTTT.

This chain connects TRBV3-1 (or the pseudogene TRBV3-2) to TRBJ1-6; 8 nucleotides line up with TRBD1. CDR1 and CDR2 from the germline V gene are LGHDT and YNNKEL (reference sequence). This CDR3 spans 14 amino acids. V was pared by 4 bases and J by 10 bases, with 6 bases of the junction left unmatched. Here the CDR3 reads CASSLPGQASPLHF. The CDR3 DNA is TGTGCCAGCAGCCTCCCGGGACAGGCCTCACCCCTCCACTTT.